This entry features one TCR beta chain sequence. The entry originates in a study of cytomegalovirus exposure and HLA in healthy donors. CDR3 length: 12 residues. The J segment lost 12 bases and the V segment lost 6 bases, leaving 8 bases of the junction unmatched. Germline values: CDR1 MDHEN, CDR2 SYDVKM. Amplification used 60 Vbeta primers and 13 Jbeta primers. Here immunoSEQ multiplex PCR was the method, and the copy in TCRdb shows in-frame clones only, minus some. The repertoire holds roughly 67,000 clones, about 82% seen once, with around 2.9% in the top ten. What was sequenced was PBMCs. The TCR was taken from a woman under 40 in good health and CMV-seronegative. V is TRBV28 and J is TRBJ2-1; 7 bases match TRBD1. The DNA of the CDR3 is TGTGCCAGCAGCTGGGGTAGGGGGCCGCAGTTCTTC. Encoded protein: CASSWGRGPQFF.